This T cell receptor (beta chain) was sequenced during a study of identical twins. TCRdb re-analysed the 5' RACE reads in MiXCR, keeping a single row per CDR3 protein. The sample contains around 1.7 million distinct CDR3 sequences, about 32% of which appear only once. The CDR3 is made up of 13 amino acids. Germline V gives CDR1 MGHRA, CDR2 YSYEKL. In regard to this clonotype: Possible read error: a much larger clone is one base away.

The TCR originated in a newborn girl in good health. The J gene is TRBJ2-1, the V gene TRBV4-1; D is uncertain. Source material: cord blood. Here the CDR3 DNA reads TGCGCCAGCAGCCATCGGGCGACCAATGAGCGGTTCTTC. Amino acid sequence: CASSHRATNERFF.